The clone carrying this TCR beta chain turned up a few times. This specimen comes from a study of cytomegalovirus exposure and HLA in healthy donors. The V and J ends lost 5 bases and 8 bases respectively, with 13 bases between them. The CDR3 has 13 amino acids. In germline, CDR1 is SGHTA, CDR2 FQGNSA. The PCR made use of 60 Vbeta and 13 Jbeta primers. Assay used: immunoSEQ multiplex PCR; TCRdb lists only in-frame clones, some missing. This table has fewer than 90,000 clones, 60% to 80% appearing once. Sequencing used PBMCs. This sequence originates from a female donor in good health and CMV-seronegative. The V and J genes are TRBV7-2 and TRBJ2-1; tentative D call: TRBD2 (6 bases). CDR3: CASSLRDSHEQFF. The CDR3 region has the DNA TGTGCCAGCAGCCTCCGGGACTCTCATGAGCAGTTCTTC.